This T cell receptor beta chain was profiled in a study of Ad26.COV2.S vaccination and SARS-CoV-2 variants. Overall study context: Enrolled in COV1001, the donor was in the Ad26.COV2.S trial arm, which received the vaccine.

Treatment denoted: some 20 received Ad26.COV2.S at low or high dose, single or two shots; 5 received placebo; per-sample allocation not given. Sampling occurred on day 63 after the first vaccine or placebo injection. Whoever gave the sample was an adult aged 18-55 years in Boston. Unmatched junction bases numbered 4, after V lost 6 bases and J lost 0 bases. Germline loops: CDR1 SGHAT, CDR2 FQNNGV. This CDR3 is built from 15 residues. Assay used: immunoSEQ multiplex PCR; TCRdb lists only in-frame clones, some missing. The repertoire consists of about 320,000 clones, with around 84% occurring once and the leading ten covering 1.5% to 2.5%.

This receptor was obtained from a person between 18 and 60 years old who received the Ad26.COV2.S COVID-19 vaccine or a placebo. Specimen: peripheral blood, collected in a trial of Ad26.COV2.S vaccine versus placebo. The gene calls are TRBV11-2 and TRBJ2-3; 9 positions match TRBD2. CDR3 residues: CASRRLAGSTDTQYF. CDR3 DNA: TGTGCCAGCAGACGCCTAGCGGGAAGCACAGATACGCAGTATTTT.